This T cell receptor beta chain was retrieved from a study of response to subunit inactivated influenza vaccine. TCRdb re-called the RT-PCR reads through MiXCR, storing one row per CDR3 protein. This repertoire shows about 500,000 distinct CDR3 sequences, more than 15% found once; its top ten account for 2.5% to 3.5%. V was trimmed by 8 bases and J by 0 bases, leaving 14 bases between them. Germline V CDR1 and CDR2: DFQATT, SNEGSKA (reference sequence). This CDR3 has 13 amino acids. Only a few counts were recorded for this clonotype. Its cognate antigen is unknown. Study results and caveats: The authors offered the suggestion that each seasonal influenza vaccination recruits few new T cells.

The sample was CD4+ T cells sorted from PBMCs, taken 23 months after vaccination. The receptor comes from a man between 45 and 75 years old who received an inactivated influenza vaccine. The gene calls are TRBV20-1 and TRBJ2-7; D is possibly TRBD2 (5 bases). As DNA, the CDR3 is TGCAGTCCCGGACCGGGAAACTCCTACGAGCAGTACTTC. Its translation: CSPGPGNSYEQYF.